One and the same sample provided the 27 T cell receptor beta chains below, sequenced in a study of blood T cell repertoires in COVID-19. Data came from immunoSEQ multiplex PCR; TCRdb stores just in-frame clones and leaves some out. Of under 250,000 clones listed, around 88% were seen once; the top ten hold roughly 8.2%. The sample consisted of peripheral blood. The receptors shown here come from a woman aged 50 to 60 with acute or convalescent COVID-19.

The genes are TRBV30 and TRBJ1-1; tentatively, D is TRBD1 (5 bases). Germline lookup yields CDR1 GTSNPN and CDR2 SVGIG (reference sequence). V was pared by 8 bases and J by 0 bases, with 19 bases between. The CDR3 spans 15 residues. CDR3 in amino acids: CAGTLRGTMNTEAFF. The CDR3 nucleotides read TGTGCCGGAACGTTACGGGGGACTATGAACACTGAAGCTTTCTTT.

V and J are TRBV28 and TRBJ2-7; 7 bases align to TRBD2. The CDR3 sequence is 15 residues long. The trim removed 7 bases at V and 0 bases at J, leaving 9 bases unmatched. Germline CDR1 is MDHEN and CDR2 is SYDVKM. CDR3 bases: TGTGCCAGCAATACCCTAGCGGAACCCTCCTACGAGCAGTACTTC. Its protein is CASNTLAEPSYEQYF.

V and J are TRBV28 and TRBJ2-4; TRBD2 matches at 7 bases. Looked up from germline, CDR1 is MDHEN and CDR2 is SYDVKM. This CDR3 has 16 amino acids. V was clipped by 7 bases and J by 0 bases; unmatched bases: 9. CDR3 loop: CASNRLGGLAKNIQYF. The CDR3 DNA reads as TGTGCCAGCAATCGCCTGGGAGGGCTAGCCAAAAACATTCAGTACTTC.

CDR3 sequence reads: CASSVDRGWDSPLHF. The DNA of the CDR3 is TGTGCCAGCAGCGTAGATAGGGGGTGGGATTCACCCCTCCACTTT. This chain joins TRBV9 and TRBJ1-6; a weak D match, TRBD1 (6 bases). The CDR3 extends over 15 amino acids. CDR1 and CDR2 (germline): SGDLS, YYNGEE. V dropped 0 bases and J dropped 8 bases, with 12 bases sitting between them.

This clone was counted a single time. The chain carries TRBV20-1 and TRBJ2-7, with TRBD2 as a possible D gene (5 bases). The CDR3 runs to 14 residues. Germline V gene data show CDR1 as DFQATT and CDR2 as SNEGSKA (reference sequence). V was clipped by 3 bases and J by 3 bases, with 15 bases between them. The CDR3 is CSASFAGASYEQYF. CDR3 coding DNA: TGCAGTGCTAGTTTTGCGGGCGCCAGCTACGAGCAGTACTTC.

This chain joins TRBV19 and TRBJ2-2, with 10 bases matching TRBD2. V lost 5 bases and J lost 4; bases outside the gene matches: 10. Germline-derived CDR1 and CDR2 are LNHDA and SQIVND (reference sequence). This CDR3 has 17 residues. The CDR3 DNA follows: TGTGCCAGTAGTTCGAAACCTAGCGGGAGCAGCACCGGGGAGCTGTTTTTT. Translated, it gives CASSSKPSGSSTGELFF.

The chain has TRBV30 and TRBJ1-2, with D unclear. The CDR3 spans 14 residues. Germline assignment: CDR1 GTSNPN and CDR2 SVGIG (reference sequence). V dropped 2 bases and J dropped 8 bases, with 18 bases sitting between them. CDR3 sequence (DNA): TGTGCCTGGAGTCTGGGCTCCTCAACGCGAGGCTACACCTTC. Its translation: CAWSLGSSTRGYTF.

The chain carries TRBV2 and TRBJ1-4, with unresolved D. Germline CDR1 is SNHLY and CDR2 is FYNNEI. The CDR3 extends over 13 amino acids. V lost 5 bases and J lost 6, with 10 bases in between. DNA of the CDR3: TGTGCCAGCAGTCGAAGCCCCGATGAAAAACTGTTTTTT. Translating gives CASSRSPDEKLFF. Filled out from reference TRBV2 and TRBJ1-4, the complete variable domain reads EPEVTQTPSHQVTQMGQEVILRCVPISNHLYFYWYRQILGQKVEFLVSFYNNEISEKSEIFDDQFSVERPDGSNFTLKIRSTKLEDSAMYFCASSRSPDEKLFFGSGTQLSVL.

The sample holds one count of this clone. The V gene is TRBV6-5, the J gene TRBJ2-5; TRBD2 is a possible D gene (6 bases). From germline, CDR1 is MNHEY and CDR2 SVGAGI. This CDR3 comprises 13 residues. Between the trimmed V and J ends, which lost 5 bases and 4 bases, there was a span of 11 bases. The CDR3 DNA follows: TGTGCCAGCAGTCTTTGGAGGGCAGAGACCCAGTACTTC. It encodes CASSLWRAETQYF.

The CDR3 here is CASSYPTSGSYEQYF. DNA of the CDR3: TGTGCCAGCAGTTACCCAACTAGCGGTTCCTACGAGCAGTACTTC. The gene calls are TRBV6-5 and TRBJ2-7, with 8 bases matching TRBD2. The ends lost 2 bases at V and 1 base at J; junction bases unmatched: 4. Germline V gene sequence: CDR1 MNHEY, CDR2 SVGAGI. There are 15 residues in the CDR3.

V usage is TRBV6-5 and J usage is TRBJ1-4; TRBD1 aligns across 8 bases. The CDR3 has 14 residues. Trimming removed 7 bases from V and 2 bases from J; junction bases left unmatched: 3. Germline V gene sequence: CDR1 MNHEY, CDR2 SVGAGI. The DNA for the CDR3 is TGTGCCAGCACTAGGACAGGGACTAATGAAAAACTGTTTTTT. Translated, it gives CASTRTGTNEKLFF.

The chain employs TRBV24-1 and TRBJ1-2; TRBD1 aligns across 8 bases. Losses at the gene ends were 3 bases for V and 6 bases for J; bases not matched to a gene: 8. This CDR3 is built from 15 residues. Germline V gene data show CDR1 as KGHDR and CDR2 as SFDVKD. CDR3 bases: TGTGCCACCAGTGATCCAGGGGGCTTGATGGATGGCTACACCTTC. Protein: CATSDPGGLMDGYTF.

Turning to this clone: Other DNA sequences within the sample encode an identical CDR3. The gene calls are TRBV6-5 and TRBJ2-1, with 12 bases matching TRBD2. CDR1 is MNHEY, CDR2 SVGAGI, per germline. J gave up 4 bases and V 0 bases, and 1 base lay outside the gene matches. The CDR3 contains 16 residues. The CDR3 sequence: CASSYSGLAGYNEQFF. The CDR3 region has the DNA TGTGCCAGCAGTTACTCGGGACTAGCGGGTTACAATGAGCAGTTCTTC.

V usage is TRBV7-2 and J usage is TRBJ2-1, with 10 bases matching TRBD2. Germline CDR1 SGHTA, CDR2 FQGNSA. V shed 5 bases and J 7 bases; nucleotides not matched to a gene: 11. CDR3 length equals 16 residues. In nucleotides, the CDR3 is TGTGCCAGCAGCCCTAGCGGGAGTCGGGCAGGGAATGAGCAGTTCTTC. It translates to CASSPSGSRAGNEQFF.

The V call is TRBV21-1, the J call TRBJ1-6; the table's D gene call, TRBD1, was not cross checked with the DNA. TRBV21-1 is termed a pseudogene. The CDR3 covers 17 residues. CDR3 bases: TGTGCCAGCAGTCACAAGGGGGACAACCGGAATAATTCACCCCTCCACTTT. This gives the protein CASSHKGDNRNNSPLHF.

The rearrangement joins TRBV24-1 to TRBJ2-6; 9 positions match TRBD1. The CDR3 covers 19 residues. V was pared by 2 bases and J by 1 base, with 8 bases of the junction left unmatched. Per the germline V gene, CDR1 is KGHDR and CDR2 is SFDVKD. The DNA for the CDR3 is TGTGCCACCAGTGATTCTGATTACAGGGGGCTGTCTGGGGCCAACGTCCTGACTTTC. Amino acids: CATSDSDYRGLSGANVLTF.

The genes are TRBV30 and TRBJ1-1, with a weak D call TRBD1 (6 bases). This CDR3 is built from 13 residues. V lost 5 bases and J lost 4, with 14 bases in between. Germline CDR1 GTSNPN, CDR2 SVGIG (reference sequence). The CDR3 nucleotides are TGTGCCTGGGATACAGGGCTACGCACTGAAGCTTTCTTT. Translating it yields CAWDTGLRTEAFF. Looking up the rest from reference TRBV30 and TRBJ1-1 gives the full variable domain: SQTIHQWPATLVQPVGSPLSLECTVEGTSNPNLYWYRQAAGRGLQLLFYSVGIGQISSEVPQNLSASRPQDRQFILSSKKLLLSDSGFYLCAWDTGLRTEAFFGQGTRLTVV.

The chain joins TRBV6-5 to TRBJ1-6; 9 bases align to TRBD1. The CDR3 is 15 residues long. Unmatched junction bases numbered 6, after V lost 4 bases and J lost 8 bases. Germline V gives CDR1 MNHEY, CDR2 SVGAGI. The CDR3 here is CASSSMGQGYSPLHF. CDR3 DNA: TGTGCCAGCAGTTCAATGGGACAGGGTTATTCACCCCTCCACTTT.

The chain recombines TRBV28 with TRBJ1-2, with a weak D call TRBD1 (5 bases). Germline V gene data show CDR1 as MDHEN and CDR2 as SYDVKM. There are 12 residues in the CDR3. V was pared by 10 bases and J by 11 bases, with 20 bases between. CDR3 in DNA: TGTGCCACCCAAGGAATGGACAAATCTTACACCTTC. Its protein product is CATQGMDKSYTF.

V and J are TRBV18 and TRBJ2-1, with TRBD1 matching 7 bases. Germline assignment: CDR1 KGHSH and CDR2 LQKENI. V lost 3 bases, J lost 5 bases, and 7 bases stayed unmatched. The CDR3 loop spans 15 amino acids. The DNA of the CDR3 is TGTGCCAGCTCACCGGGACAGATAACGGACAATGAGCAGTTCTTC. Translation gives CASSPGQITDNEQFF.

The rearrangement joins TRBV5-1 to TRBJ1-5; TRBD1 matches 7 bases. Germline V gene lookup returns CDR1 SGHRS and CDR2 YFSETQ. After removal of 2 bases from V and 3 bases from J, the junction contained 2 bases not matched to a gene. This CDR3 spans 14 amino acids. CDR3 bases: TGCGCCAGCAGCTTAACAGGGGACAATCAGCCCCAGCATTTT. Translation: CASSLTGDNQPQHF. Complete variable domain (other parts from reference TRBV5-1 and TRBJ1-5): KAGVTQTPRYLIKTRGQQVTLSCSPISGHRSVSWYQQTPGQGLQFLFEYFSETQRNKGNFPGRFSGRQFSNSRSEMNVSTLELGDSALYLCASSLTGDNQPQHFGDGTRLSIL.

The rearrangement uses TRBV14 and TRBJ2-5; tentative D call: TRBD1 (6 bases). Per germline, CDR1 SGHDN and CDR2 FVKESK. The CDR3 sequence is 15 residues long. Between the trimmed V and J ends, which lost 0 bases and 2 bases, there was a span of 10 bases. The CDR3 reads CASSQEGQGQETQYF. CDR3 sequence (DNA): TGTGCCAGCAGCCAAGAAGGGCAGGGGCAAGAGACCCAGTACTTC.

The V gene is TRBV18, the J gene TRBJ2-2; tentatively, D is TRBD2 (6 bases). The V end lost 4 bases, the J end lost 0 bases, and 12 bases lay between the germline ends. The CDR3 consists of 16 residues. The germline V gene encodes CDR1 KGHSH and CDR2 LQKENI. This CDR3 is CASSHQGGTNTGELFF. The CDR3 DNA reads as TGTGCCAGCTCACACCAGGGAGGCACGAACACCGGGGAGCTGTTTTTT.

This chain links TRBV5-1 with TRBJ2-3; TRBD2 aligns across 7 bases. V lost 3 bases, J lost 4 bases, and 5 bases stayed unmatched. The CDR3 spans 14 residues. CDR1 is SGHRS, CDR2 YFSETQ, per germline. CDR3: CASSSSGGADTQYF. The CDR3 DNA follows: TGCGCCAGCAGCTCTTCGGGAGGAGCAGATACGCAGTATTTT.

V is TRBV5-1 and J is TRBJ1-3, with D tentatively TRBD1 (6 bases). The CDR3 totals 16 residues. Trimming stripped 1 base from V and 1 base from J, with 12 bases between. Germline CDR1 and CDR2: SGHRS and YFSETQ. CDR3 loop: CASSLNSDRSGNTIYF. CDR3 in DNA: TGCGCCAGCAGCTTGAACTCCGACAGGTCTGGAAACACCATATATTTT.

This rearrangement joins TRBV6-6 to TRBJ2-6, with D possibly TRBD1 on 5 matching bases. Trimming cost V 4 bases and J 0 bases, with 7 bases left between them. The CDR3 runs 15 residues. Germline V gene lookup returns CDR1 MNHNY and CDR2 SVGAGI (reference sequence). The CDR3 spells CASSSRDSGANVLTF. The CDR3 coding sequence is TGTGCCAGCAGTTCCAGGGACTCTGGGGCCAACGTCCTGACTTTC.

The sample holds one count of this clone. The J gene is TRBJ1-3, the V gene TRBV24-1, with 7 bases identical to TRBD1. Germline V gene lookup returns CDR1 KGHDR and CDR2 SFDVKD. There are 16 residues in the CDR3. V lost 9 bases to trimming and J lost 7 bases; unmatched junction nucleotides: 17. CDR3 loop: CATPPVLDRARNTIYF. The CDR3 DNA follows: TGTGCCACCCCGCCTGTTTTAGACAGGGCGAGGAACACCATATATTTT.